A selection of T cell receptor beta chains follows, all from one sample in a study of blood T cells in healthy people across ages. One entry per CDR3 protein, called by TCRdb with MiXCR from the 5' RACE reads. Of more than 800,000 distinct CDR3 sequences listed, 45% are singletons. Source material: blood. The receptors here all came from a woman in her fifties or sixties in good health. Both conserved end residues are part of each CDR3. D genes are given only for firm matches. Clone size is shown for a subset of rows, as once, few, many or a class of expanded clone.

CDR3 DNA: TGTGCCAGCCTAGCGGGAGATCAGTCTGAGCAGTACTTC; CDR3 protein: CASLAGDQSEQYF; V gene: TRBV5-5; J gene: TRBJ2-4; D gene: TRBD2; clone size: NA
CDR3 DNA: TGTGCCAGCAAAAAGGGGGCCCGACAAGAGACCCAGTACTTC; CDR3 protein: CASKKGARQETQYF; V gene: TRBV6-6; J gene: TRBJ2-5; D gene: TRBD1; clone size: NA
CDR3 DNA: TGCAGTGCTAGAGAAAGTTGGACTAGCGAAATATACAATGAGCAGTTCTTC; CDR3 protein: CSARESWTSEIYNEQFF; V gene: TRBV20-1; J gene: TRBJ2-1; D gene: TRBD2; clone size: few
CDR3 DNA: TGTGCCAGCAGCGACGAGGACAGCTACGAGCAGTACTTC; CDR3 protein: CASSDEDSYEQYF; V gene: TRBV9; J gene: TRBJ2-7; D gene: NA; clone size: few
CDR3 DNA: TGCAGTGCTAGAGATCAGAGGACCGCGGGTTCACCCCTCCACTTT; CDR3 protein: CSARDQRTAGSPLHF; V gene: TRBV20-1; J gene: TRBJ1-6; D gene: NA; clone size: few
CDR3 DNA: TGTGCCAGCAGCCCCACTTTGACTAGCATCACAGATACGCAGTATTTT; CDR3 protein: CASSPTLTSITDTQYF; V gene: TRBV3-1; J gene: TRBJ2-3; D gene: TRBD2; clone size: NA
CDR3 DNA: TGTGCCAGCAGTACAAGACAGGGAGCAGAGACCCAGTACTTC; CDR3 protein: CASSTRQGAETQYF; V gene: TRBV28; J gene: TRBJ2-5; D gene: TRBD1; clone size: few
CDR3 DNA: TGTGCCAGCAGGCTCCTAGATGCCTATGGCTACACCTTC; CDR3 protein: CASRLLDAYGYTF; V gene: TRBV6-2/TRBV6-3; J gene: TRBJ1-2; D gene: NA; clone size: NA
CDR3 DNA: TGCAGCGTGGTTATTAGCAGAGCGCCTTCCCCCACTGAAGCTTTCTTT; CDR3 protein: CSVVISRAPSPTEAFF; V gene: TRBV29-1; J gene: TRBJ1-1; D gene: NA; clone size: few
CDR3 DNA: TGTGCCACCAGCAGAGCTGCGGGAATGGAGACCCAGTACTTC; CDR3 protein: CATSRAAGMETQYF; V gene: TRBV15; J gene: TRBJ2-5; D gene: NA; clone size: NA
CDR3 DNA: TGTGCCAGCACGGGACCGGGAGGGTCCTACGAGCAGTACTTC; CDR3 protein: CASTGPGGSYEQYF; V gene: TRBV28; J gene: TRBJ2-7; D gene: TRBD2; clone size: NA
CDR3 DNA: TGCAGCGGCGGACAGGGAGAATCCTACGAGCAGTACTTC; CDR3 protein: CSGGQGESYEQYF; V gene: TRBV29-1; J gene: TRBJ2-7; D gene: TRBD1; clone size: many
CDR3 DNA: TGTGCCAGCAGTTCCTACAGGGGGCGCATTCAAATCTACGAGCAGTACTTC; CDR3 protein: CASSSYRGRIQIYEQYF; V gene: TRBV12-3/TRBV12-4; J gene: TRBJ2-7; D gene: TRBD1; clone size: NA
CDR3 DNA: TGTGCCAGCAGCCCCCCCGGGGCAGGGAACACAGATACGCAGTATTTT; CDR3 protein: CASSPPGAGNTDTQYF; V gene: TRBV7-9; J gene: TRBJ2-3; D gene: NA; clone size: NA
CDR3 DNA: TGCAGTGCTACAGACAGGGTAGTTTTGGGTGGCTACACCTTC; CDR3 protein: CSATDRVVLGGYTF; V gene: TRBV20-1; J gene: TRBJ1-2; D gene: TRBD1; clone size: NA
CDR3 DNA: TGCGCCAGCAGCTTGGGCGGCAATGAGAAGTTCTTC; CDR3 protein: CASSLGGNEKFF; V gene: TRBV5-1; J gene: TRBJ2-1; D gene: NA; clone size: NA
CDR3 DNA: TGCAGTGTTGGAGGGGTGGTCGAGCAGTACTTC; CDR3 protein: CSVGGVVEQYF; V gene: TRBV20-1; J gene: TRBJ2-7; D gene: NA; clone size: NA
CDR3 DNA: TGCAGTGCTCCCTGGCCGGGACTGGATTCACCCCTCCACTTT; CDR3 protein: CSAPWPGLDSPLHF; V gene: TRBV20-1; J gene: TRBJ1-6; D gene: NA; clone size: NA
CDR3 DNA: TGTGCCACCAGCAGAGGTGAGGGGATAGAGACCCAGTACTTC; CDR3 protein: CATSRGEGIETQYF; V gene: TRBV15; J gene: TRBJ2-5; D gene: NA; clone size: NA
CDR3 DNA: TGTGCCAGCAGCCGTCTGACTAGCGGGAGAGTAGAGACCCAGTACTTC; CDR3 protein: CASSRLTSGRVETQYF; V gene: TRBV3-1; J gene: TRBJ2-5; D gene: TRBD2; clone size: NA
CDR3 DNA: TGTGCCAGCAGCGTAGCCCCAGCGGGAGGGCTAAACAATGAGCAGTTCTTC; CDR3 protein: CASSVAPAGGLNNEQFF; V gene: TRBV9; J gene: TRBJ2-1; D gene: TRBD2; clone size: NA
CDR3 DNA: TGCAGTGCCATAGCGGGACACTCCTACAATGAGCAGTTCTTC; CDR3 protein: CSAIAGHSYNEQFF; V gene: TRBV20-1; J gene: TRBJ2-1; D gene: TRBD2; clone size: many
CDR3 DNA: TGTGCCAGCAGCCCTATGGGTACTAGCGTGGTTGAGCAGTTCTTC; CDR3 protein: CASSPMGTSVVEQFF; V gene: TRBV7-9; J gene: TRBJ2-1; D gene: TRBD2; clone size: NA
CDR3 DNA: TGTGCCAGCAGTAAGGACTGGGGAAGGCCTTACGAGCAGTACTTC; CDR3 protein: CASSKDWGRPYEQYF; V gene: TRBV27; J gene: TRBJ2-7; D gene: NA; clone size: NA
CDR3 DNA: TGTGCTAGTGGTTTGGCAGGCTTCCGGGACAGGGACCTAGCCAAAAACATTCAGTACTTC; CDR3 protein: CASGLAGFRDRDLAKNIQYF; V gene: TRBV12-5; J gene: TRBJ2-4; D gene: TRBD1; clone size: few
CDR3 DNA: TGTGCCAGCAGTTTAGACAGCCGCAGCCCCTATGGCTACACCTTC; CDR3 protein: CASSLDSRSPYGYTF; V gene: TRBV12-3/TRBV12-4; J gene: TRBJ1-2; D gene: NA; clone size: NA
CDR3 DNA: TGTGCCAGCAGCAAAGCGCGGAAGGACAGACTTATAAACAATGAGCAGTTCTTC; CDR3 protein: CASSKARKDRLINNEQFF; V gene: TRBV21-1; J gene: TRBJ2-1; D gene: NA; clone size: NA
CDR3 DNA: TGTGCCAGCAGCCCACTCCAGGGGGCCCCCTACGAGCAGTACTTC; CDR3 protein: CASSPLQGAPYEQYF; V gene: TRBV7-9; J gene: TRBJ2-7; D gene: TRBD1; clone size: few
CDR3 DNA: TGTGCCAGCAGCTTACCAAGCCCCGGGACTAGCGGGAGCTTGGGCGGCAATGAGCAGTTCTTC; CDR3 protein: CASSLPSPGTSGSLGGNEQFF; V gene: TRBV5-4; J gene: TRBJ2-1; D gene: TRBD2; clone size: few
CDR3 DNA: TGTGCCAGCAGTGAGCTTCCACAGGGGAACACTGAAGCTTTCTTT; CDR3 protein: CASSELPQGNTEAFF; V gene: TRBV6-1; J gene: TRBJ1-1; D gene: NA; clone size: NA
CDR3 DNA: TGTGCCAGCAGCCCACAGGGTGCGGCCCAAGAGACCCAGTACTTC; CDR3 protein: CASSPQGAAQETQYF; V gene: TRBV5-8; J gene: TRBJ2-5; D gene: NA; clone size: NA
CDR3 DNA: TGCAGCGTTGAAGACTGGGACCTGGGAGCTTTCTTT; CDR3 protein: CSVEDWDLGAFF; V gene: TRBV29-1; J gene: TRBJ1-1; D gene: NA; clone size: few
CDR3 DNA: TGTGCCAGCAGCCCCCACCGACAAAGCTCCTACAATGAGCAGTTCTTC; CDR3 protein: CASSPHRQSSYNEQFF; V gene: TRBV4-2; J gene: TRBJ2-1; D gene: NA; clone size: NA
CDR3 DNA: TGTGCCAGCAGCCAGCAGGGGATCCTTCAAGAGACCCAGTACTTC; CDR3 protein: CASSQQGILQETQYF; V gene: TRBV7-2; J gene: TRBJ2-5; D gene: NA; clone size: NA
CDR3 DNA: TGCAGCGTTGAAGTTCAGGGCGCTGAAGCTTTCTTT; CDR3 protein: CSVEVQGAEAFF; V gene: TRBV29-1; J gene: TRBJ1-1; D gene: NA; clone size: NA